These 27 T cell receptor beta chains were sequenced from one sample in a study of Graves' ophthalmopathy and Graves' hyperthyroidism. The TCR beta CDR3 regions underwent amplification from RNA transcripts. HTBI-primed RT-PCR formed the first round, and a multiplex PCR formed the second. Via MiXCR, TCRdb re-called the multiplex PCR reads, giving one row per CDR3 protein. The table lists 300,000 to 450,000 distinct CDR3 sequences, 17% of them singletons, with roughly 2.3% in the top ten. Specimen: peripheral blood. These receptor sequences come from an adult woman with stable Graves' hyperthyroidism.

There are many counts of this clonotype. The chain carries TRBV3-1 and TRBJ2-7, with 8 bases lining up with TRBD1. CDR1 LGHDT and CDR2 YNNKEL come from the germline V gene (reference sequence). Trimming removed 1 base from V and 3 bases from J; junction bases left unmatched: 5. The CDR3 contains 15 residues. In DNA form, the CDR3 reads TGTGCCAGCAGCCAAGCACAGGGGGTAGTCTACGAGCAGTACTTC. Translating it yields CASSQAQGVVYEQYF.

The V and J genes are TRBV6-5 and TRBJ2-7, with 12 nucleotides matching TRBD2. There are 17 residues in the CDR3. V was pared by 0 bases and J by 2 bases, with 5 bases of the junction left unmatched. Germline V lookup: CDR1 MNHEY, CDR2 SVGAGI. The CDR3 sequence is CASSYSNGLAGPYEQYF. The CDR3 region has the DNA TGTGCCAGCAGTTACTCGAACGGACTAGCGGGACCCTACGAGCAGTACTTC.

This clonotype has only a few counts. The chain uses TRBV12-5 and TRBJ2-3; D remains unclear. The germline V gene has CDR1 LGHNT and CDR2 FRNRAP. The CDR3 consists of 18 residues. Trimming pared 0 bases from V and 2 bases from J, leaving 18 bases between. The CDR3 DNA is TGTGCTAGTGGTTTGGTTCCGTGGAGTCCTCCCCACACAGATACGCAGTATTTT. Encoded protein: CASGLVPWSPPHTDTQYF. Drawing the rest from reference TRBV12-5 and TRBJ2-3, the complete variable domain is DARVTQTPRHKVTEMGQEVTMRCQPILGHNTVFWYRQTMMQGLELLAYFRNRAPLDDSGMPKDRFSAEMPDATLATLKIQPSEPRDSAVYFCASGLVPWSPPHTDTQYFGPGTRLTVL.

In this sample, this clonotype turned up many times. The CDR3 reads CASSQGGTSGRSREQYF. The CDR3 DNA sequence: TGTGCCAGCAGCCAAGGGGGAACTAGCGGGAGGTCGCGCGAGCAGTACTTC. This chain uses TRBV11-2 with TRBJ2-7, with 12 positions matching TRBD2. The CDR3 loop spans 17 amino acids. Per the germline V gene, CDR1 is SGHAT and CDR2 is FQNNGV. The V gene end was trimmed by 5 bases and the J gene end by 6 bases; junction bases not matched to a gene: 14.

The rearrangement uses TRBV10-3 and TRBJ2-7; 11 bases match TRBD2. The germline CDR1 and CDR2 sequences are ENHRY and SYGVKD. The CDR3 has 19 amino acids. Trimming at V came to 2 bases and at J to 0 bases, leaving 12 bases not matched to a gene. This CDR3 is CAISEGTSGTYRSSYEQYF. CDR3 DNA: TGTGCCATCAGTGAGGGGACTAGCGGCACCTACCGGAGCTCCTACGAGCAGTACTTC.

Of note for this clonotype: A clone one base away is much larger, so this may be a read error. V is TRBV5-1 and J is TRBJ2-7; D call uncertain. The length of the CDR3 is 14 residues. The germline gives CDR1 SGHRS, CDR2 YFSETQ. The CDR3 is CAISLSASFSEQYF. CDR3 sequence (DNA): TGCGCCATCAGCTTGAGCGCCAGCTTCAGCGAGCAGTACTTC.

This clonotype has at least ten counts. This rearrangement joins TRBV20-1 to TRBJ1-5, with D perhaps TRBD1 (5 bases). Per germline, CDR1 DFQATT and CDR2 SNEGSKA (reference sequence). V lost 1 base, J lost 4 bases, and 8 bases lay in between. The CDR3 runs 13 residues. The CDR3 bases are TGCAGTGCTAGAGGACGGACAAATCAGCCCCAGCATTTT. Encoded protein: CSARGRTNQPQHF.

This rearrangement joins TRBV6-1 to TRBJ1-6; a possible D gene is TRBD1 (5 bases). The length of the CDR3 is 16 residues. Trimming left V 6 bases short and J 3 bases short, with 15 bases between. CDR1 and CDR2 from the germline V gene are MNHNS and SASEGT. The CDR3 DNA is TGTGCCAGCAGGCGTACAGGAGCCGACTATAATTCACCCCTCCACTTT. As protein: CASRRTGADYNSPLHF.

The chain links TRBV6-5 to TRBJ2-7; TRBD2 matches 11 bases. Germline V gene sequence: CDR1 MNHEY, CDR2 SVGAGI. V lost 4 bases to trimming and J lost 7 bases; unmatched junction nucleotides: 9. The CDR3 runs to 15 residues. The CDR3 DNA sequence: TGTGCCAGCAGTTCCCCGGGACTAGCGGCTAGGGAGCAGTACTTC. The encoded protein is CASSSPGLAAREQYF.

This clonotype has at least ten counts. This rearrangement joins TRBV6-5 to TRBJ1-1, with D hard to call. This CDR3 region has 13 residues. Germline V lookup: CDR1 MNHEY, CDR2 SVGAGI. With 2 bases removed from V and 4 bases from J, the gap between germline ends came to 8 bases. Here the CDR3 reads CASSYDRFTEAFF. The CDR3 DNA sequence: TGTGCCAGCAGTTACGATAGGTTCACTGAAGCTTTCTTT.

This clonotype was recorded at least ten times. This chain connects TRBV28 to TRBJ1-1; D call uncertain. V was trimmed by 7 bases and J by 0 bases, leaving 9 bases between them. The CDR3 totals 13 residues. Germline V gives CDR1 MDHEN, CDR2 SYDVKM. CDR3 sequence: CASTGVLNTEAFF. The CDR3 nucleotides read TGTGCCAGCACTGGGGTCCTGAACACTGAAGCTTTCTTT.

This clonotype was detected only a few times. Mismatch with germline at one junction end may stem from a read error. The CDR3 DNA reads TGTGCCAGCAAGGAACAGGGAGGTACCAAAAACATTAAGTACTTC. It yields the protein CASKEQGGTKNIKYF. The chain has TRBV19 and TRBJ2-4; D possibly matches TRBD1 or TRBD2 (6 bases each). The V gene's germline CDR1 is LNHDA and CDR2 SQIVND (reference sequence). The CDR3 is 15 amino acids.

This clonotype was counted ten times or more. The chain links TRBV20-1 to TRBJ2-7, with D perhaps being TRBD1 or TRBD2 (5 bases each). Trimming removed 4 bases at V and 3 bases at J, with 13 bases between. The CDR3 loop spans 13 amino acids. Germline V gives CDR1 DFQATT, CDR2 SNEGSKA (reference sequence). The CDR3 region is CSATGRRLYEQYF. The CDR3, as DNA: TGCAGTGCTACGGGACGGAGGCTCTACGAGCAGTACTTC.

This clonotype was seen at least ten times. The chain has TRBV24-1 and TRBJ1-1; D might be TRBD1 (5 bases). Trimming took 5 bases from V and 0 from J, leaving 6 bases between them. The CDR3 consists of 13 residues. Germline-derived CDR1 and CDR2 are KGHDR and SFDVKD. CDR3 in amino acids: CATSGGVNTEAFF. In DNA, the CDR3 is TGTGCCACCAGTGGAGGGGTGAACACTGAAGCTTTCTTT.

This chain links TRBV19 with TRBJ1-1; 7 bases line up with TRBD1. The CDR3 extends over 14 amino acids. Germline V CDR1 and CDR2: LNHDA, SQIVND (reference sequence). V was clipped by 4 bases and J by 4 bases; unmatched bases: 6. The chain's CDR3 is CASSNYRGFTEAFF. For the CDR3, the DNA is TGTGCCAGTAGTAATTACAGGGGCTTCACTGAAGCTTTCTTT.

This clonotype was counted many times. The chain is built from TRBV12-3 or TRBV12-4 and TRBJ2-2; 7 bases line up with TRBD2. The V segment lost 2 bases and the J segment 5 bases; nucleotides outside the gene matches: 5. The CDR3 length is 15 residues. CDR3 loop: CASSLPRERTGELFF. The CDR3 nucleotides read TGTGCCAGCAGTTTACCGCGGGAGAGGACCGGGGAGCTGTTTTTT.

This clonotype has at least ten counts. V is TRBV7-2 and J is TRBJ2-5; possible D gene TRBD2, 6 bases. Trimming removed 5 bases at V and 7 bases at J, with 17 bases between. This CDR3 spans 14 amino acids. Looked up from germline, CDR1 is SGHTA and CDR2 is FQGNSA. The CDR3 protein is CASSLRTQEGTQYF. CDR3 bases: TGTGCCAGCAGCCTCCGAACGCAGGAGGGGACCCAGTACTTC.

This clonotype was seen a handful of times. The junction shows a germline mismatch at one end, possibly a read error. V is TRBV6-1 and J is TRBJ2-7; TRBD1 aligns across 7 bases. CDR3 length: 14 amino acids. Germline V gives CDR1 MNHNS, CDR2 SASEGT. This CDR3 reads CASVTGTDSYEQCF. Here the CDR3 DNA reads TGTGCCAGCGTCACCGGGACAGACTCCTACGAGCAGTGCTTC.

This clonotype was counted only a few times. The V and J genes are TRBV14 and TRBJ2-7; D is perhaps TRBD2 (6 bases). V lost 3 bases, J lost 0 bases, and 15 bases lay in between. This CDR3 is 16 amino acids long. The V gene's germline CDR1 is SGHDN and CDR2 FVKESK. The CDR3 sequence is CASSHHPRGISYEQYF. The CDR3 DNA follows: TGTGCCAGCAGCCATCACCCCCGGGGGATCTCCTACGAGCAGTACTTC.

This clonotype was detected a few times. The CDR3 region has the DNA TGCGCCAGCAGCTTGGGACAGGGGCCAGAGACCCAGTACTTC. This codes for CASSLGQGPETQYF. This chain connects TRBV5-1 to TRBJ2-5, with 8 bases lining up with TRBD1. The CDR3 is 14 amino acids. J was trimmed by 4 bases and V by 0 bases; bases with no gene match: 2. Germline CDR1 and CDR2: SGHRS and YFSETQ.

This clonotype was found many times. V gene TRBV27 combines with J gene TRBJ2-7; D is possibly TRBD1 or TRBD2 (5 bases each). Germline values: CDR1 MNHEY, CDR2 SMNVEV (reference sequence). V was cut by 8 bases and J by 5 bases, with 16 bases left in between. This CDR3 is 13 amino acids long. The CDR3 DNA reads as TGTGCCAGCCGCCAGGGAGTTCCTCACGAGCAGTACTTC. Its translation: CASRQGVPHEQYF.

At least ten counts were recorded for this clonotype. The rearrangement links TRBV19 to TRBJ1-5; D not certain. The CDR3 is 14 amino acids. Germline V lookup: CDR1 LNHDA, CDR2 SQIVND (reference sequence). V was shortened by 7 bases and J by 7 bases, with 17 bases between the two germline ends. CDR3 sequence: CASKAGGPGQPQHF. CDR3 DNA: TGTGCCAGTAAGGCAGGAGGGCCGGGGCAGCCCCAGCATTTT.

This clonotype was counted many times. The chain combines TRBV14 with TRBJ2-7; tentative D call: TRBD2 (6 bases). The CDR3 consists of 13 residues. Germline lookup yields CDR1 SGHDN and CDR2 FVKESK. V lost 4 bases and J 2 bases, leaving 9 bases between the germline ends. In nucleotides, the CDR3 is TGTGCCAGCAGCCCCCCGGGGGCCTACGAGCAGTACTTC. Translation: CASSPPGAYEQYF.

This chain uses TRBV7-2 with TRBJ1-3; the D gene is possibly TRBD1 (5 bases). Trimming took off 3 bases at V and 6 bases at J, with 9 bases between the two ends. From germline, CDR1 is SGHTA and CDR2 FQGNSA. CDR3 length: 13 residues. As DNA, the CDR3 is TGTGCCAGCAGCTTTGGAGGGGAAAACACCATATATTTT. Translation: CASSFGGENTIYF.

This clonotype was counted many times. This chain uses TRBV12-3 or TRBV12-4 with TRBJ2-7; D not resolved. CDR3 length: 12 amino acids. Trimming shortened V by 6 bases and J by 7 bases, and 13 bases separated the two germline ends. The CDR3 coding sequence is TGTGCCAGCAGCCAAACAAAGGTTGAGCAGTACTTC. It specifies CASSQTKVEQYF.

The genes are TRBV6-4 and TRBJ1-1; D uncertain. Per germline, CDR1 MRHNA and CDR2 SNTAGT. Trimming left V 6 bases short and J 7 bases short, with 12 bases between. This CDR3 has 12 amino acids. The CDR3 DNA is TGTGCCAGCAGATTTGCCGACGGTGAAGCTTTCTTT. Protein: CASRFADGEAFF.

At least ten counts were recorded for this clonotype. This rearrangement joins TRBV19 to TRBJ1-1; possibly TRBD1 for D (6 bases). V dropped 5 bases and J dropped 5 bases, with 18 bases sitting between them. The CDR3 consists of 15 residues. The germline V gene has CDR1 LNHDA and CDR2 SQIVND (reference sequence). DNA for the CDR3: TGTGCCAGTAGTTCAATATCAGGGGAAGGGACTGAAGCTTTCTTT. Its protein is CASSSISGEGTEAFF.